The 28 T cell receptor beta chains presented below share a single source sample, sequenced in a study of blood T cells in healthy people across ages. A J-beta primer mix and a sample-barcoded 5' primer were used in a second PCR of roughly 6 to 12 cycles. TCRdb fed the 5' RACE reads into MiXCR, producing one record per CDR3 protein. The sample has approximately 1,000,000 distinct CDR3 sequences, 35% to 40% seen once. The sample consisted of blood. Receptor source: a man younger than 35 in good health.

The CDR3 spells CASTLPGQGSYEQYF. The DNA for the CDR3 is TGTGCCAGCACCTTACCGGGACAGGGCTCCTACGAGCAGTACTTC. The chain combines TRBV6-2 or TRBV6-3 with TRBJ2-7; 9 nucleotides agree with TRBD1. V lost 7 bases, J lost 0 bases, and 7 bases stayed unmatched. Germline CDR1 MNHEY, CDR2 SVGEGT. CDR3 size: 15 residues.

This clonotype appeared a few times. CDR3 DNA: TGCGCCAACTACTTAGGAGGGTCGGTAGATGGCTACACCTTC. Amino acids: CANYLGGSVDGYTF. The rearrangement links TRBV5-1 to TRBJ1-2, with D uncertain. Germline V gene lookup returns CDR1 SGHRS and CDR2 YFSETQ. V was pared by 9 bases and J by 6 bases, with 21 bases between. This CDR3 is built from 14 residues.

This clonotype was recorded a few times. The V and J genes are TRBV12-3 or TRBV12-4 and TRBJ2-5; the match to TRBD1 covers 8 bases. CDR3 size: 15 residues. V was pared by 8 bases and J by 4 bases, with 12 bases of the junction left unmatched. In DNA form, the CDR3 reads TGTGCCAGCCGGATTGCGGACAGGGATGGAGAGACCCAGTACTTC. It translates to CASRIADRDGETQYF.

This clonotype was seen more than once but under ten times. V gene TRBV4-3 combines with J gene TRBJ1-2; TRBD1 matches at 10 bases. Germline values: CDR1 LGHNA, CDR2 YSLEER. Trimming at V came to 1 base and at J to 3 bases, leaving 14 bases not matched to a gene. The CDR3 is 19 amino acids. The CDR3 nucleotides read TGCGCCAGCAGCCAAGTCTTGGGACAGGGGATATCAAGGGACTATGGCTACACCTTC. Its protein is CASSQVLGQGISRDYGYTF.

This rearrangement joins TRBV6-6 to TRBJ2-5; D is unclear. Trimming shortened V by 0 bases and J by 13 bases, and 15 bases separated the two germline ends. This CDR3 comprises 13 residues. Germline V gives CDR1 MNHNY, CDR2 SVGAGI (reference sequence). The CDR3 protein is CASSYSGQYERYF. The CDR3, as DNA: TGTGCCAGCAGTTACTCGGGTCAATACGAGCGGTACTTC.

In its sample, this clonotype was seen a few times. CDR3 sequence reads: CASSQDISSRNPLAYEQYF. CDR3 nucleotides: TGTGCCAGCAGCCAAGATATTAGCTCGAGAAACCCACTAGCCTACGAGCAGTACTTC. The chain links TRBV3-1 to TRBJ2-7; tentative D call: TRBD2 (5 bases). The CDR3 contains 19 residues. Trimming left V 0 bases short and J 2 bases short, with 23 bases between. Germline V gene lookup returns CDR1 LGHDT and CDR2 YNNKEL (reference sequence).

The CDR3 is CASRGRERTGMNTEAFF. In DNA form, the CDR3 reads TGTGCCAGCAGGGGTCGAGAGAGAACGGGCATGAACACTGAAGCTTTCTTT. The chain combines TRBV2 with TRBJ1-1; D not resolved. Germline values: CDR1 SNHLY, CDR2 FYNNEI. With 6 bases removed from V and 0 bases from J, the gap between germline ends came to 20 bases. CDR3 length: 17 residues.

Only a few counts were recorded for this clonotype. V gene TRBV6-6 combines with J gene TRBJ1-4, with TRBD1 matching 9 bases. The V segment lost 5 bases and the J segment 10 bases; nucleotides outside the gene matches: 11. Germline V gene lookup returns CDR1 MNHNY and CDR2 SVGAGI (reference sequence). The CDR3 spans 15 residues. The CDR3 DNA follows: TGTGCCAGCAGTGCGCCCCGGACAGGGGACAGAAAACTGTTTTTT. Residues: CASSAPRTGDRKLFF.

The gene calls are TRBV5-1 and TRBJ2-5, with a tentative D call TRBD1 (6 bases). V gave up 1 base and J gave up 11 bases, with 21 bases separating them. The CDR3 covers 15 residues. The germline V gene encodes CDR1 SGHRS and CDR2 YFSETQ. The CDR3 region is CASSLRTVTGNEQYF. The CDR3 region has the DNA TGCGCCAGCAGCTTGCGGACAGTTACAGGCAATGAGCAGTACTTC.

As to this clonotype: The junction does not match germline at one end; this may be a read error. CDR3 sequence reads: CAGSDRELPYEQYF. The CDR3 coding sequence is TGTGCCGGCAGTGACAGGGAGTTACCCTACGAGCAGTACTTC. The chain is built from TRBV2 and TRBJ2-7; 7 bases match TRBD1. Germline-derived CDR1 and CDR2 are SNHLY and FYNNEI. The CDR3 spans 14 residues.

The chain has TRBV25-1 and TRBJ2-1, with D possibly called TRBD1 or TRBD2 (5 bases each). Per germline, CDR1 MGHDK and CDR2 SYGVNS. Deletions cut 2 bases from V and 4 bases from J, with 18 bases between. The CDR3 has 17 residues. The CDR3 region is CASSERGSGWGYNEQFF. The DNA for the CDR3 is TGTGCCAGCAGTGAAAGGGGTTCGGGATGGGGATACAATGAGCAGTTCTTC.

The chain couples TRBV12-3 or TRBV12-4 to TRBJ1-5, with 8 bases that match TRBD1. The CDR3 consists of 13 residues. The V segment lost 5 bases and the J segment 6 bases; nucleotides outside the gene matches: 3. CDR3 protein: CASSGQGGQPQHF. The CDR3 DNA is TGTGCCAGCAGTGGACAGGGAGGTCAGCCCCAGCATTTT.

The gene calls are TRBV6-5 and TRBJ1-2, with 11 positions matching TRBD1. Germline trimming cut 1 base from V and 2 bases from J; bases unmatched to any gene: 3. Germline assignment: CDR1 MNHEY and CDR2 SVGAGI. CDR3 length: 16 amino acids. The CDR3 nucleotides are TGTGCCAGCAGTTACTTTCGGACAGGGGGCAACTATGGCTACACCTTC. Translation gives CASSYFRTGGNYGYTF.

The V gene is TRBV27, the J gene TRBJ2-1; 12 bases agree with TRBD1. V was pared by 8 bases and J by 1 base, with 6 bases of the junction left unmatched. The CDR3 totals 16 residues. Looked up from germline, CDR1 is MNHEY and CDR2 is SMNVEV (reference sequence). The CDR3 loop reads CASSGTGGASYNEQFF. The CDR3 nucleotides are TGTGCCAGCTCCGGGACAGGGGGCGCTTCCTACAATGAGCAGTTCTTC.

The chain combines TRBV15 with TRBJ1-2; TRBD1 matches 7 bases. Germline V gene data show CDR1 as LNHNV and CDR2 as YYDKDF (reference sequence). The CDR3 contains 14 residues. V trimming: 1 base; J trimming: 7 bases; junction bases outside the gene matches: 6. The chain's CDR3 is CATSRGQGKIGYTF. The CDR3 nucleotides read TGTGCCACCAGCAGAGGACAGGGAAAAATTGGCTACACCTTC.

This chain uses TRBV7-8 with TRBJ1-2; possibly TRBD1 for D (5 bases). V gave up 5 bases and J gave up 4 bases, with 17 bases separating them. The CDR3 runs 15 residues. Germline loops: CDR1 SGHVS, CDR2 FQNEAQ. CDR3 DNA: TGTGCCAGCAGCGCGACCCCCCAGGGAAGCTATGGCTACACCTTC. Translating gives CASSATPQGSYGYTF.

In this sample, this clonotype turned up a few times. The chain couples TRBV5-1 to TRBJ2-3, with a possible D match to TRBD1 (5 bases). Trimming removed 2 bases at V and 3 bases at J, with 19 bases between. This CDR3 contains 17 residues. The germline V gene encodes CDR1 SGHRS and CDR2 YFSETQ. CDR3 nucleotides: TGCGCCAGCAGCTTTAACGTTCGGACACCAGGTACAGATACGCAGTATTTT. It translates to CASSFNVRTPGTDTQYF.

V gene TRBV12-3 or TRBV12-4 combines with J gene TRBJ2-5; 11 positions match TRBD2. The CDR3 consists of 17 residues. Germline trimming cut 5 bases from V and 0 bases from J; bases unmatched to any gene: 8. CDR3 residues: CASSLRLAGQYQETQYF. CDR3 in DNA: TGTGCCAGCAGTCTCCGACTAGCGGGGCAATACCAAGAGACCCAGTACTTC.

This clonotype was seen a few times. The rearrangement uses TRBV7-2 and TRBJ2-3; D is undetermined. From germline, CDR1 is SGHTA and CDR2 FQGNSA. This CDR3 has 13 amino acids. The V end was cut by 5 bases, the J end by 6 bases, with 12 bases between. The CDR3 loop reads CASSTRPADTQYF. In DNA form, the CDR3 reads TGTGCCAGCAGCACCCGACCGGCCGATACGCAGTATTTT.

The gene calls are TRBV6-4 and TRBJ2-3; TRBD1 matches 7 bases. The germline V gene has CDR1 MRHNA and CDR2 SNTAGT. The CDR3 runs to 15 residues. J was trimmed by 6 bases and V by 6 bases; bases with no gene match: 12. In DNA form, the CDR3 reads TGTGCCAGCAGAAGAAGACAGGGCCTGGCGGATACGCAGTATTTT. Amino acid sequence: CASRRRQGLADTQYF.

The chain combines TRBV4-3 with TRBJ2-3; D remains unclear. The CDR3 is 15 amino acids. Germline loops: CDR1 LGHNA, CDR2 YSLEER. The V and J ends lost 4 bases and 6 bases respectively, with 17 bases between them. CDR3: CASSPSPTYSDTQYF. The CDR3, as DNA: TGCGCCAGCAGCCCATCCCCCACATACTCGGATACGCAGTATTTT.

The J gene is TRBJ2-7, the V gene TRBV7-2, with 13 bases aligning to TRBD2. In germline, CDR1 is SGHTA, CDR2 FQGNSA. The trim removed 4 bases at V and 7 bases at J, leaving 7 bases unmatched. The CDR3 loop spans 15 amino acids. Here the CDR3 DNA reads TGTGCCAGCAGCTCCACTAGCGGGGGGGGAATTGAGCAGTACTTC. This sequence encodes CASSSTSGGGIEQYF.

The chain couples TRBV5-1 to TRBJ2-3, with 7 bases identical to TRBD1. The length of the CDR3 is 15 residues. With V trimmed by 7 bases and J by 2 bases, 10 bases remained unmatched. Germline assignment: CDR1 SGHRS and CDR2 YFSETQ. This chain's CDR3 is CASGPGQLFTDTQYF. The CDR3, as DNA: TGCGCCAGCGGACCGGGACAGTTGTTCACAGATACGCAGTATTTT.

In the case of this clonotype: The junction does not match germline at one end; this may be a read error. The rearrangement joins TRBV6-5 to TRBJ2-7; 12 bases are shared with TRBD2. CDR1 MNHEY and CDR2 SVGAGI come from the germline V gene. The CDR3 runs 18 residues. CDR3 nucleotide sequence: TGTGCCAGCAGTTTTGGACTAGCGGGACTCGCGAGCTCCTGCGAGCAGTACTTC. The encoded protein is CASSFGLAGLASSCEQYF.

The chain links TRBV27 to TRBJ2-3; D not certain. Trimming removed 3 bases from V and 2 bases from J, with 9 bases in between. The CDR3 is 14 residues long. The germline gives CDR1 MNHEY, CDR2 SMNVEV (reference sequence). The CDR3 protein is CASSLVRLTDTQYF. CDR3 nucleotides: TGTGCCAGCAGTTTGGTTAGACTCACAGATACGCAGTATTTT.

The chain carries TRBV4-1 and TRBJ1-1, with a tentative D call TRBD1 (5 bases). Between the trimmed V and J ends, which lost 0 bases and 5 bases, there was a span of 13 bases. The CDR3 runs to 15 residues. Germline loops: CDR1 MGHRA, CDR2 YSYEKL. CDR3 in DNA: TGCGCCAGCAGCCAAGATCGGGGGGAAGTGACTGAAGCTTTCTTT. Protein sequence: CASSQDRGEVTEAFF.

The chain uses TRBV29-1 and TRBJ2-7; D not certain. The closer fit of TRBJ2-4 to the DNA end suggests the J call may be wrong. The CDR3 covers 14 residues. CDR1 SQVTM and CDR2 ANQGSEA come from the germline V gene. Written as DNA, the CDR3 is TGCAGCGTTGAGGAGACCCCTGAGAAGAACATTCAGTACTTC. Its protein is CSVEETPEKNIQYF.

Turning to this clonotype: This may come from a read error, since a much larger clone is one base off. The J gene is TRBJ2-1, the V gene TRBV14; D is uncertain. CDR3 size: 12 residues. Trimming removed 1 base at V and 13 bases at J, with 11 bases between. CDR1 and CDR2 from the germline V gene are SGHDN and FVKESK. The CDR3 DNA reads TGTGCCAGCAGCCAAGTGGGCGAGACCCAGTTCTTC. Its translation is CASSQVGETQFF.